The present entry profiles one TCR beta chain with its context. The data belong to a study of shared clonotypes between healthy human individuals. Trimming pared 2 bases from V and 5 bases from J, leaving 9 bases between. Germline V gene data show CDR1 as MGHDK and CDR2 as SYGVNS. This CDR3 has 14 amino acids. Recent acute infections and vaccinations were absent in the healthy HIV-negative adult donors. TCRdb keeps only in-frame clones here, not all; method: immunoSEQ multiplex PCR. The table records more than 1.2 million clones, less than 99% of them present only once. The specimen sequenced was naive CD4+ T cells sorted from blood. Indicated subset: CD45RA+ positively selected. The origin of this receptor is a man in his thirties or forties in good health. This chain uses TRBV25-1 with TRBJ2-2, with D possibly TRBD2 on 5 matching bases. The CDR3 nucleotides read TGTGCCAGCAGTGAAAATGGAGGAACCGGGGAGCTGTTTTTT. The encoded protein is CASSENGGTGELFF.